The subject of this entry is one T cell receptor beta chain. Its antigen is unidentified. Profiling relied on immunoSEQ multiplex PCR, and the TCRdb table lists in-frame clones only, not all of them. The sample consists of some 1,600 clones, over 60% of them appearing once. The entry originates in a study of T cell clonotyping in hematopoietic cell transplantation. The study's findings and limits: After transplant, recipient diversity fell while pathologically expanded clonotypes grew through day 180. CD4 and CD8 repertoire contributions could not be separated without sorting.

Samples: about 28 days before transplant, then days 30, 100 and 180 after. The clonotype comes from a female patient between 55 and 75 years old who had an allogeneic stem cell transplant, so the T cells may come from the graft donor. Some clones in this sample may be carry-over from other donors' samples. The sequences come from peripheral blood mononuclear cells, collected 100 days after allogeneic stem cell transplant.

The CDR3 is CASSPFSYNEQFF. DNA for the CDR3: TGTGCCAGCAGCCCGTTCTCCTACAATGAGCAGTTCTTC. The chain joins TRBV7-2 to TRBJ2-1; D is uncertain. V was clipped by 5 bases and J by 0 bases, with 5 bases between them. Germline CDR1 and CDR2: SGHTA and FQGNSA. The CDR3 loop spans 13 amino acids.